The rows below give T cell receptor beta chains drawn from one sample of a study of early T cells in non-severe SARS-CoV-2 infection. TCRdb called the 5' RACE reads again in MiXCR, with one record for every CDR3 protein. This sample has approximately 67,000 distinct CDR3 sequences, with roughly 9% found just once. Sequencing was performed on whole blood. The receptors here all came from an adult who was a healthcare worker with PCR-confirmed SARS-CoV-2 infection or an uninfected control (not recorded which). Both conserved end residues are part of each CDR3. The order of the fields is D gene, J gene, V gene, CDR3 length, clone size, CDR3 protein, CDR3 DNA. A D gene is named only where the DNA matches it firmly. Clone size appears in some rows only: once, few, many, or a class for an expanded clone.

>TRBD2|TRBJ2-7|TRBV20-1|15|-
CSAREGTSGIYEQYF
TGCAGTGCTAGGGAAGGGACTAGCGGGATCTACGAGCAGTACTTC
>-|TRBJ2-3|TRBV3-1|11|few
CASSQSNTQYF
TGTGCCAGCAGCCAATCTAATACGCAGTATTTT
>TRBD1|TRBJ2-5|TRBV15|14|few
CATSRGQGQQTQYF
TGTGCCACCAGCAGAGGACAGGGGCAGCAGACCCAGTACTTC
>-|TRBJ2-3|TRBV7-2|14|few
CASSLVAGTDTQYF
TGTGCCAGCAGCTTAGTGGCAGGCACAGATACGCAGTATTTT
>-|TRBJ2-7|TRBV29-1|13|many
CSVGTQPTYEQYF
TGCAGCGTTGGCACCCAGCCGACCTACGAGCAGTACTTC
>-|TRBJ2-7|TRBV6-6|13|-
CASTGSGYYEQYF
TGTGCCAGCACCGGTTCAGGTTACTACGAGCAGTACTTC
>-|TRBJ2-7|TRBV29-1|12|many
CSVYQDAYEQYF
TGCAGCGTTTACCAGGACGCCTACGAGCAGTACTTC
>-|TRBJ2-5|TRBV7-6|13|-
CASSLSRSETQYF
TGTGCCAGCAGCTTAAGTAGATCAGAGACCCAGTACTTC
>-|TRBJ2-1|TRBV19|12|many
CASTDYQSEQFF
TGTGCCAGTACTGATTATCAAAGTGAGCAGTTCTTC
>-|TRBJ1-2|TRBV7-3|13|many
CASSLTGPYGYTF
TGTGCCAGCAGCTTGACAGGTCCCTATGGCTACACCTTC
>TRBD2|TRBJ2-1|TRBV24-1|14|few
CATESGRASYEQFF
TGTGCCACCGAAAGTGGGAGGGCCAGTTATGAGCAGTTCTTC
>TRBD2|TRBJ2-7|TRBV30|14|-
CAWSVPGLPYEQYF
TGTGCCTGGAGTGTACCGGGACTACCATACGAGCAGTACTTC
>-|TRBJ2-2|TRBV19|17|many
CASKLGATTANTGELFF
TGTGCCAGTAAGTTGGGGGCCACTACCGCGAACACCGGGGAGCTGTTTTTT
>-|TRBJ2-5|TRBV20-1|15|few
CSARDPQGWQETQYF
TGCAGTGCTAGAGATCCTCAGGGGTGGCAAGAGACCCAGTACTTC